These 30 T cell receptor beta chains were sequenced from one sample in a study of T cell responses to AZD1222 COVID-19 vaccine. Data came from immunoSEQ multiplex PCR; TCRdb stores just in-frame clones and leaves some out. Here the sample spans 250,000 to 300,000 clones, around 92% being singletons. Here the sequenced sample was peripheral blood, taken 28 days after the second AZD1222 dose. The source of these receptors is an adult who received the AZD1222 COVID-19 vaccine.

V and J are TRBV2 and TRBJ1-1; D call uncertain. This CDR3 spans 11 amino acids. Germline V CDR1 and CDR2: SNHLY, FYNNEI. Trimming pared 7 bases from V and 3 bases from J, leaving 6 bases between. The CDR3 region has the DNA TGTGCCAGCACCGGACACACTGAAGCTTTCTTT. Its protein is CASTGHTEAFF.

J is TRBJ1-6 and V is TRBV7-2; no clear D. Germline V gene lookup returns CDR1 SGHTA and CDR2 FQGNSA. The CDR3 runs to 13 residues. Trimming took 5 bases from V and 10 from J, leaving 12 bases between them. CDR3 in amino acids: CASSPGPISPLHF. The CDR3 nucleotides read TGTGCCAGCAGCCCGGGCCCCATCTCACCCCTCCACTTT.

V is TRBV5-1 and J is TRBJ2-3; 7 bases line up with TRBD2. Trimming took 4 bases from V and 1 from J; bases not matched to a gene: 3. The CDR3 loop spans 14 amino acids. Germline V gene data show CDR1 as SGHRS and CDR2 as YFSETQ. CDR3 residues: CASSAGDRTDTQYF. The CDR3 DNA reads TGCGCCAGCAGCGCGGGGGATCGCACAGATACGCAGTATTTT.

The chain joins TRBV4-3 to TRBJ2-6; TRBD2 matches 8 bases. Germline V CDR1 and CDR2: LGHNA, YSLEER. The CDR3 loop spans 20 amino acids. The V and J ends lost 0 bases and 0 bases, in that order; junction bases with no gene match: 10. CDR3 DNA: TGCGCCAGCAGCCAAGATTTGGCTAGCGGGCCCAACTCTGGGGCCAACGTCCTGACTTTC. This sequence encodes CASSQDLASGPNSGANVLTF.

The chain joins TRBV6-5 to TRBJ1-2; D gene uncertain. V was shortened by 5 bases and J by 12 bases, with 16 bases between the two germline ends. CDR3 length: 12 residues. Germline CDR1 MNHEY, CDR2 SVGAGI. CDR3 protein: CASSLGSMDNTF. The CDR3 DNA reads TGTGCCAGCAGTCTTGGGAGTATGGATAACACCTTC.

V and J are TRBV5-1 and TRBJ1-3; D might be TRBD1 (6 bases). The CDR3 covers 13 residues. Trimming shortened V by 5 bases and J by 7 bases, and 13 bases separated the two germline ends. CDR1 SGHRS and CDR2 YFSETQ come from the germline V gene. CDR3 sequence: CASRGGFPNTIYF. The CDR3 DNA reads as TGCGCCAGCAGAGGGGGATTCCCGAACACCATATATTTT.

V and J are TRBV2 and TRBJ1-2; D possibly corresponds to TRBD1 (5 bases). Per germline, CDR1 SNHLY and CDR2 FYNNEI. V was trimmed by 5 bases and J by 0 bases, leaving 10 bases between them. This CDR3 region has 14 residues. CDR3 region: CASSRQTANYGYTF. Written as DNA, the CDR3 is TGTGCCAGCAGTCGACAGACCGCTAACTATGGCTACACCTTC. The complete variable domain, with remaining parts taken from reference TRBV2 and TRBJ1-2, reads EPEVTQTPSHQVTQMGQEVILRCVPISNHLYFYWYRQILGQKVEFLVSFYNNEISEKSEIFDDQFSVERPDGSNFTLKIRSTKLEDSAMYFCASSRQTANYGYTFGSGTRLTVV.

The chain uses TRBV27 and TRBJ1-6, with 8 bases matching TRBD1. The CDR3 has 14 amino acids. In germline, CDR1 is MNHEY, CDR2 SMNVEV (reference sequence). With 4 bases clipped from V and 5 bases from J, the junction kept 1 base outside the gene matches. CDR3: CASSSGQDNSPLHF. CDR3 DNA sequence: TGTGCCAGCAGTTCGGGACAGGATAATTCACCCCTCCACTTT.

V gene TRBV2 combines with J gene TRBJ1-4; D is undetermined. Germline V gene lookup returns CDR1 SNHLY and CDR2 FYNNEI. Trimming shortened V by 8 bases and J by 8 bases, and 9 bases separated the two germline ends. The CDR3 runs 11 residues. The CDR3 protein is CASSAGEKLFF. CDR3 DNA: TGTGCCAGCTCGGCCGGAGAAAAACTGTTTTTT.

This clone was counted a few times. The chain links TRBV18 to TRBJ1-6, with D hard to call. The CDR3 spans 12 residues. V lost 5 bases, J lost 7 bases, and 6 bases lay in between. The germline CDR1 and CDR2 sequences are KGHSH and LQKENI. CDR3 DNA: TGTGCCAGCTCAGGAAGGAATTCACCCCTCCACTTT. Amino acids: CASSGRNSPLHF.

The genes are TRBV6-5 and TRBJ2-5; 12 bases fit TRBD1. The germline CDR1 and CDR2 sequences are MNHEY and SVGAGI. This CDR3 has 15 residues. Germline trimming cut 5 bases from V and 4 bases from J; bases unmatched to any gene: 5. In DNA form, the CDR3 reads TGTGCCAGCAGTCCCGGGACAGGGGGCAGAGAGACCCAGTACTTC. Its translation: CASSPGTGGRETQYF.

This rearrangement joins TRBV9 to TRBJ2-5; D is unclear. Trimming removed 3 bases from V and 4 bases from J, with 13 bases in between. The CDR3 spans 14 residues. Looked up from germline, CDR1 is SGDLS and CDR2 is YYNGEE. CDR3 amino acids: CASSAHRASETQYF. CDR3 nucleotides: TGTGCCAGCAGCGCCCATAGGGCCTCAGAGACCCAGTACTTC.

CDR3 sequence: CASSLAWTGGQETQYF. Here the CDR3 DNA reads TGCGCCAGCAGCTTGGCCTGGACAGGGGGCCAAGAGACCCAGTACTTC. The chain has TRBV5-1 and TRBJ2-5, with TRBD1 matching 10 bases. The germline CDR1 and CDR2 sequences are SGHRS and YFSETQ. J lost 1 base, V lost 0 bases, and 3 bases had no gene match. The CDR3 runs 16 residues. The complete variable domain, with remaining parts taken from reference TRBV5-1 and TRBJ2-5, reads KAGVTQTPRYLIKTRGQQVTLSCSPISGHRSVSWYQQTPGQGLQFLFEYFSETQRNKGNFPGRFSGRQFSNSRSEMNVSTLELGDSALYLCASSLAWTGGQETQYFGPGTRLLVL.

The DNA for the CDR3 is TGTGCCAGCAGCCGTCTAGCGCCTGGGACCGGGGAGCTGTTTTTT. This sequence encodes CASSRLAPGTGELFF. This chain joins TRBV6-2 or TRBV6-3 and TRBJ2-2; maybe TRBD2 (6 bases). Trimming took off 6 bases at V and 5 bases at J, with 16 bases between the two ends. The length of the CDR3 is 15 residues. Germline CDR1 is MNHEY and CDR2 is SVGEGT.

The J gene is TRBJ1-1, the V gene TRBV24-1; D might be TRBD1 (6 bases). This CDR3 has 15 amino acids. V was pared by 7 bases and J by 2 bases, with 16 bases between. The germline gives CDR1 KGHDR, CDR2 SFDVKD. CDR3 region: CATREGGGANTEAFF. CDR3 in DNA: TGTGCCACCAGGGAAGGGGGGGGCGCCAACACTGAAGCTTTCTTT.

The J gene is TRBJ2-7, the V gene TRBV28; D ambiguous. CDR3 length: 14 amino acids. The V end was cut by 7 bases, the J end by 1 base, with 14 bases between. CDR1 MDHEN and CDR2 SYDVKM come from the germline V gene. In nucleotides, the CDR3 is TGTGCCAGCACCAAAGGTTCCAGATCCTACGAGCAGTACTTC. It encodes CASTKGSRSYEQYF. Using reference TRBV28 and TRBJ2-7 for the parts outside the CDR3, the full variable domain is DVKVTQSSRYLVKRTGEKVFLECVQDMDHENMFWYRQDPGLGLRLIYFSYDVKMKEKGDIPEGYSVSREKKERFSLILESASTNQTSMYLCASTKGSRSYEQYFGPGTRLTVT.

The sample holds one count of this clone. CDR3: CAISGTGNQPQHF. DNA of the CDR3: TGTGCCATCAGTGGTACGGGCAATCAGCCCCAGCATTTT. V and J are TRBV10-3 and TRBJ1-5; D gene unclear. V lost 4 bases and J 2 bases, leaving 6 bases between the germline ends. The V gene's germline CDR1 is ENHRY and CDR2 SYGVKD. The CDR3 is made up of 13 amino acids.

The chain recombines TRBV11-2 with TRBJ2-7, with TRBD1 matching over 10 bases. V lost 5 bases, J lost 8 bases, and 9 bases stayed unmatched. Looked up from germline, CDR1 is SGHAT and CDR2 is FQNNGV. The CDR3 is 14 residues long. The CDR3 DNA follows: TGTGCCAGCAGCCAACGGGACAGGGGTTTTCAGCAGTACTTC. Protein sequence: CASSQRDRGFQQYF.

The chain carries TRBV5-4 and TRBJ2-5; TRBD2 aligns across 11 bases. The germline CDR1 and CDR2 sequences are SGHNT and YYREEE (reference sequence). This CDR3 comprises 15 residues. J gave up 3 bases and V 0 bases, and 1 base lay outside the gene matches. The CDR3 protein is CASSLGGLAEETQYF. CDR3 sequence (DNA): TGTGCCAGCAGCTTGGGGGGACTAGCGGAAGAGACCCAGTACTTC.

The V call is TRBV18, the J call TRBJ2-4; 9 bases are a match to TRBD1. The CDR3 consists of 16 residues. CDR1 and CDR2 from the germline V gene are KGHSH and LQKENI. V lost 4 bases, J lost 3 bases, and 7 bases stayed unmatched. CDR3 DNA: TGTGCCAGCTCACTTCGGACAGGGGTAGGCAAAAACATTCAGTACTTC. It yields the protein CASSLRTGVGKNIQYF.

Concerning this clone: At one boundary the junction diverges from the germline segment, which might be a read error. V usage is TRBV7-7 and J usage is TRBJ1-1; perhaps TRBD1 as D (6 bases). This CDR3 has 16 amino acids. Germline CDR1 and CDR2: SSHAT and FNYEAQ (reference sequence). This CDR3 reads CASSLGAGQGKTEAFF. The CDR3 DNA sequence: TGTGCTAGCAGCTTAGGGGCGGGACAAGGTAAGACTGAAGCTTTCTTT.

V usage is TRBV5-4 and J usage is TRBJ2-3; 7 bases align to TRBD2. This CDR3 is 15 amino acids long. CDR1 and CDR2 (germline): SGHNT, YYREEE (reference sequence). With V trimmed by 0 bases and J by 7 bases, 8 bases remained unmatched. The CDR3 DNA is TGTGCCAGCAGCTTGGCCGGCCCGGGAGGTAATACGCAGTATTTT. It is translated as CASSLAGPGGNTQYF.

The chain combines TRBV4-2 with TRBJ1-2, with 11 positions matching TRBD1. The CDR3 sequence is 16 residues long. CDR1 and CDR2 (germline): LGHNA, YNFKEQ. V trimming: 0 bases; J trimming: 4 bases; junction bases outside the gene matches: 4. The CDR3 coding sequence is TGTGCCAGCAGCCAAGACGGACAGGGGGCAAGCTATGGCTACACCTTC. It specifies CASSQDGQGASYGYTF.

This chain connects TRBV4-1 to TRBJ2-6; the D gene is possibly TRBD1 (5 bases). Trimming removed 4 bases from V and 1 base from J, with 11 bases in between. The CDR3 loop spans 16 amino acids. CDR1 and CDR2 (germline): MGHRA, YSYEKL. This CDR3 is CASSPRVRSGANVLTF. The CDR3 DNA is TGCGCCAGCAGCCCCAGGGTTAGGTCTGGGGCCAACGTCCTGACTTTC.

The rearrangement links TRBV4-2 to TRBJ2-7; weak D call: TRBD2 (5 bases). This CDR3 is built from 15 residues. CDR1 is LGHNA, CDR2 YNFKEQ, per germline. Trimming removed 1 base at V and 4 bases at J, with 14 bases between. The CDR3 bases are TGTGCCAGCAGCCAAGTTGGAGACTCGGGATACGAGCAGTACTTC. Its translation is CASSQVGDSGYEQYF.

J is TRBJ2-1 and V is TRBV9, with a possible D match to TRBD1 (6 bases). This CDR3 comprises 14 residues. Germline-derived CDR1 and CDR2 are SGDLS and YYNGEE. V lost 3 bases and J 8 bases, leaving 15 bases between the germline ends. The CDR3 loop reads CASSATQGLYEQFF. The CDR3 nucleotides read TGTGCCAGCAGCGCCACACAGGGATTGTATGAGCAGTTCTTC.

The CDR3 DNA sequence: TGTGCCAGTAGTACACGGACAGGCCGCATAAACACCGGGGAGCTGTTTTTT. The encoded protein is CASSTRTGRINTGELFF. The chain uses TRBV19 and TRBJ2-2; 7 bases map to TRBD1. Germline CDR1 and CDR2: LNHDA and SQIVND (reference sequence). CDR3 length equals 17 residues. After removal of 4 bases from V and 2 bases from J, the junction contained 10 bases not matched to a gene.

V and J are TRBV6-4 and TRBJ1-6; D unresolved. V dropped 2 bases and J dropped 10 bases, with 18 bases sitting between them. CDR1 is MRHNA and CDR2 is SNTAGT in the germline V gene. There are 16 residues in the CDR3. CDR3 residues: CASSDPNKPLGSPLHF. CDR3 bases: TGTGCCAGCAGTGACCCAAATAAGCCCCTGGGGTCACCCCTCCACTTT.

This clone was seen only a few times. The gene calls are TRBV7-9 and TRBJ2-3; D gene uncertain. Per germline, CDR1 SEHNR and CDR2 FQNEAQ (reference sequence). Trimming pared 5 bases from V and 3 bases from J, leaving 3 bases between. CDR3 size: 11 residues. The CDR3: CASSPTDTQYF. In nucleotides, the CDR3 is TGTGCCAGCAGCCCAACAGATACGCAGTATTTT.

The CDR3, as DNA: TGTGCCACCAGTGATAGGACAGGGGGCTCCCTGAACACCGGGGAGCTGTTTTTT. This sequence encodes CATSDRTGGSLNTGELFF. The chain has TRBV24-1 and TRBJ2-2; 11 nucleotides line up with TRBD1. This CDR3 spans 18 amino acids. CDR1 is KGHDR, CDR2 SFDVKD, per germline. The J segment lost 1 base and the V segment lost 3 bases, leaving 6 bases of the junction unmatched.